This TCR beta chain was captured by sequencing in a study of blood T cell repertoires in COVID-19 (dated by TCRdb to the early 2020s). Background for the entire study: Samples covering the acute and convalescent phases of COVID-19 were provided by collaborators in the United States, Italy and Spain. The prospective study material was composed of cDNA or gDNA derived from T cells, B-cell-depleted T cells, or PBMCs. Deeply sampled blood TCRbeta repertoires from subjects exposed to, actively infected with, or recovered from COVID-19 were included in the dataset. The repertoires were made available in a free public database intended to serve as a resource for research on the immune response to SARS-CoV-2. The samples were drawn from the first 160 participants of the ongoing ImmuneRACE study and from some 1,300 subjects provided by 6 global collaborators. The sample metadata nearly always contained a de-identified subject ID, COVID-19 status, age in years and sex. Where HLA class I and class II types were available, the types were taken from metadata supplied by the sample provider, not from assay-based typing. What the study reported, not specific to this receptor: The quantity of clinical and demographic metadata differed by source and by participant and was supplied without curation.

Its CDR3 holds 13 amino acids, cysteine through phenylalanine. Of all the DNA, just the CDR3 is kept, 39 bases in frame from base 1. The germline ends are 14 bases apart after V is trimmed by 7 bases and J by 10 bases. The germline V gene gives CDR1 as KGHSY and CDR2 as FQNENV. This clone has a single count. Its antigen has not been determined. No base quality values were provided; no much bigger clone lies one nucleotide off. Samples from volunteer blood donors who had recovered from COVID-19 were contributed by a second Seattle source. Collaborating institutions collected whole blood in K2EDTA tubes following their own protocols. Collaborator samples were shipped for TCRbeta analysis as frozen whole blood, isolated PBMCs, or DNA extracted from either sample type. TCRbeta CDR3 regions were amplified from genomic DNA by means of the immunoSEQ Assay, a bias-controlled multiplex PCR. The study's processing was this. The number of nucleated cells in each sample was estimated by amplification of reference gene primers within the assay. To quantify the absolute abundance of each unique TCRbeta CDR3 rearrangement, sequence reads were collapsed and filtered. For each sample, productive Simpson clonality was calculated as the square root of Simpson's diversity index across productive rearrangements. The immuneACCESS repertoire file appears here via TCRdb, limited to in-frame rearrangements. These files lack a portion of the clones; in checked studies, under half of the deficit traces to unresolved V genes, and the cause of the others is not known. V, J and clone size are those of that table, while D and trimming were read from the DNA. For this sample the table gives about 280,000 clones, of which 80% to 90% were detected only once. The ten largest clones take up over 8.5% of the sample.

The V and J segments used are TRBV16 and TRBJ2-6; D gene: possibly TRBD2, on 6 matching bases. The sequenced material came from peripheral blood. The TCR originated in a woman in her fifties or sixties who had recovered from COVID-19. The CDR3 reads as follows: CASTSREKNVLTF. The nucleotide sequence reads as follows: TGTGCCAGCACGAGCCGGGAGAAAAACGTCCTGACTTTC.